One sample yielded the 25 T cell receptor beta chains listed below, sequenced in a study of cytomegalovirus exposure and HLA in healthy donors (dated by TCRdb to the late 2010s). The library was generated by the immunoSEQ multiplex PCR assay. For the multiplex PCR, a mixture combining 60 forward primers for TCR Vbeta segments and 13 reverse primers for TCR Jbeta segments was used. TCRdb took over this immuneACCESS table, retaining in-frame rearrangements with V and J assigned. Such tables are incomplete; in checked studies, under half of the missing clones stem from an unresolved V gene, and the remainder is unexplained. A total of 110,000 to 150,000 clones appear in this sample, around 84% of them only once. The top ten hold approximately 2.7% of the sample. Sample: PBMCs. These receptor sequences come from a boy between 2 and 15 years old in good health and CMV-seronegative.

The chain couples TRBV6-5 to TRBJ1-2; D possibly corresponds to TRBD1 (6 bases). The CDR3 has 14 amino acids. Germline V gene sequence: CDR1 MNHEY, CDR2 SVGAGI. Trimming cost V 6 bases and J 5 bases, with 16 bases left between them. The CDR3 loop is CASSIDRRGYGYTF. CDR3 bases: TGTGCCAGCAGCATAGACAGGCGAGGATATGGCTACACCTTC.

The rearrangement uses TRBV7-3 and TRBJ2-5, with a weak D call TRBD2 (7 bases). V lost 3 bases, J lost 5 bases, and 13 bases lay in between. CDR3 size: 14 residues. Germline loops: CDR1 SGHTA, CDR2 FQGTGA. The CDR3 DNA follows: TGTGCCAGCAGCTTGGGGGGGGGCGGGGAGACCCAGTACTTC. It encodes CASSLGGGGETQYF.

The chain links TRBV4-1 to TRBJ2-7; 11 nucleotides align to TRBD1. After removal of 3 bases from V and 5 bases from J, the junction contained 6 bases not matched to a gene. Germline CDR1 is MGHRA and CDR2 is YSYEKL. The CDR3 is 15 amino acids. The CDR3 sequence is CASSHSRTGGDEQYF. The CDR3 bases are TGCGCCAGCAGCCATAGTAGGACAGGGGGCGACGAGCAGTACTTC.

This chain uses TRBV18 with TRBJ2-2; 7 bases match TRBD2. Looked up from germline, CDR1 is KGHSH and CDR2 is LQKENI. CDR3 length equals 14 residues. Trimming removed 3 bases from V and 4 bases from J; junction bases left unmatched: 2. CDR3 protein: CASSPGLLTGELFF. In DNA, the CDR3 is TGTGCCAGCTCACCGGGACTACTCACCGGGGAGCTGTTTTTT.

The chain employs TRBV28 and TRBJ1-3; D is ambiguous. The CDR3 loop spans 16 amino acids. CDR1 is MDHEN, CDR2 SYDVKM, per germline. Trimming shortened V by 5 bases and J by 3 bases, and 17 bases separated the two germline ends. CDR3 DNA: TGTGCCAGCAGTAGCCTGGACTGGGGTAGTGGAAACACCATATATTTT. This gives the protein CASSSLDWGSGNTIYF.

The chain employs TRBV7-2 and TRBJ2-7, with 11 bases aligning to TRBD1. J lost 4 bases, V lost 3 bases, and 2 bases had no gene match. Germline assignment: CDR1 SGHTA and CDR2 FQGNSA. The CDR3 spans 14 residues. The CDR3 coding sequence is TGTGCCAGCAGCTTGGGACAGGGGGGTTACGAGCAGTACTTC. This encodes CASSLGQGGYEQYF.

The V gene is TRBV5-4, the J gene TRBJ2-1, with D possibly matching TRBD1 (5 bases). The length of the CDR3 is 17 residues. The V gene lost 6 bases and the J gene lost 0 bases, with 19 bases spanning the gap. Germline V gene data show CDR1 as SGHNT and CDR2 as YYREEE (reference sequence). CDR3 coding DNA: TGTGCCAGCATGTTTAACCTGGCGGACAACTCCTACAATGAGCAGTTCTTC. This encodes CASMFNLADNSYNEQFF.

The genes are TRBV25-1 and TRBJ2-5; 8 nucleotides align to TRBD1. J was trimmed by 2 bases and V by 4 bases; bases with no gene match: 3. The length of the CDR3 is 14 residues. The germline V gene encodes CDR1 MGHDK and CDR2 SYGVNS. This CDR3 reads CASSGDRRQETQYF. In nucleotides, the CDR3 is TGTGCCAGCAGTGGGGACAGGAGACAAGAGACCCAGTACTTC.

This rearrangement joins TRBV5-1 to TRBJ2-7, with D maybe TRBD1 (5 bases). Germline CDR1 reads SGHRS; CDR2 reads YFSETQ. V was clipped by 0 bases and J by 2 bases, with 12 bases between them. The CDR3 covers 15 residues. The CDR3 reads CASSLEPPGPYEQYF. As DNA, the CDR3 is TGCGCCAGCAGCTTGGAGCCCCCAGGGCCCTACGAGCAGTACTTC.

This clone appeared a few times. The chain joins TRBV28 to TRBJ2-3, with 14 bases matching TRBD2. CDR3 length: 15 residues. CDR1 MDHEN and CDR2 SYDVKM come from the germline V gene. With V trimmed by 6 bases and J by 8 bases, 7 bases remained unmatched. CDR3 coding DNA: TGTGCCAGCAGCCCGGGACTAGCGGGAGCAAGTACGCAGTATTTT. Residues: CASSPGLAGASTQYF.

The chain combines TRBV7-9 with TRBJ2-5; 9 positions agree with TRBD2. Germline lookup yields CDR1 SEHNR and CDR2 FQNEAQ (reference sequence). V lost 3 bases and J lost 0; bases outside the gene matches: 8. The CDR3 runs 17 residues. The CDR3 bases are TGTGCCAGCAGCTTTCTGTGCGGGGGGGCGTACCAAGAGACCCAGTACTTC. It is translated as CASSFLCGGAYQETQYF.

The gene calls are TRBV19 and TRBJ2-7; a weak D match, TRBD1 (6 bases). The germline V gene has CDR1 LNHDA and CDR2 SQIVND (reference sequence). The CDR3 is 16 residues long. V shed 4 bases and J shed 2 bases, with 18 bases lying between them. The CDR3 DNA reads TGTGCCAGTAGTACCCCCCGCAGGGGATCCCCCTACGAGCAGTACTTC. Translated, it gives CASSTPRRGSPYEQYF. Full variable domain (rest looked up from reference TRBV19 and TRBJ2-7): DGGITQSPKYLFRKEGQNVTLSCEQNLNHDAMYWYRQDPGQGLRLIYYSQIVNDFQKGDIAEGYSVSREKKESFPLTVTSAQKNPTAFYLCASSTPRRGSPYEQYFGPGTRLTVT.

V and J are TRBV7-8 and TRBJ2-7; D uncertain. V was cut by 5 bases and J by 5 bases, with 10 bases left in between. Per germline, CDR1 SGHVS and CDR2 FQNEAQ. The CDR3 has 12 residues. DNA of the CDR3: TGTGCCAGCAGCCAGTCCCTGGACGAGCAGTACTTC. Amino acid sequence: CASSQSLDEQYF. Together with reference TRBV7-8 and TRBJ2-7, the CDR3 gives the full variable domain: GAGVSQSPRYKVAKRGQDVALRCDPISGHVSLFWYQQALGQGPEFLTYFQNEAQLDKSGLPSDRFFAERPEGSVSTLKIQRTQQEDSAVYLCASSQSLDEQYFGPGTRLTVT.

The CDR3 DNA reads TGTGCCAGCAGCCAGACTAGCGGGGGGGCCGGGGAGCTGTTTTTT. It is translated as CASSQTSGGAGELFF. The rearrangement joins TRBV4-2 to TRBJ2-2; 14 nucleotides align to TRBD2. The CDR3 extends over 15 amino acids. CDR1 is LGHNA and CDR2 is YNFKEQ in the germline V gene. Trimming took 3 bases from V and 6 from J; bases not matched to a gene: 0.

The chain recombines TRBV9 with TRBJ2-1; 7 nucleotides align to TRBD2. The CDR3 runs to 13 residues. The J segment lost 9 bases and the V segment lost 0 bases, leaving 3 bases of the junction unmatched. CDR1 is SGDLS and CDR2 is YYNGEE in the germline V gene. The CDR3 is CASSVGGRGEQFF. The CDR3 DNA follows: TGTGCCAGCAGCGTAGGCGGGAGAGGTGAGCAGTTCTTC.

The rearrangement joins TRBV27 to TRBJ1-2, with a tentative D call TRBD1 (6 bases). The length of the CDR3 is 13 residues. Trimming removed 5 bases from V and 4 bases from J, with 11 bases in between. Germline V CDR1 and CDR2: MNHEY, SMNVEV (reference sequence). The DNA for the CDR3 is TGTGCCAGCAGTATACAGGGTACCTATGGCTACACCTTC. Protein product: CASSIQGTYGYTF.

J is TRBJ1-2 and V is TRBV21-1; the table's D call, TRBD1, has no DNA check behind it. TRBV21-1 is noted as a pseudogene. This CDR3 comprises 20 residues. The CDR3 loop is CASSKVRGSDRGVRYYGYTF. As DNA, the CDR3 is TGTGCCAGCAGCAAAGTCCGGGGATCGGACAGGGGAGTACGTTACTATGGCTACACCTTC.

This rearrangement joins TRBV30 to TRBJ1-6; D perhaps matches TRBD1 (5 bases). Trimming shortened V by 0 bases and J by 10 bases, and 13 bases separated the two germline ends. CDR3 size: 14 residues. CDR1 is GTSNPN and CDR2 is SVGIG in the germline V gene (reference sequence). The CDR3 coding sequence is TGTGCCTGGAGTGTAAGAAGGGGCAGATCACCCCTCCACTTT. Translation gives CAWSVRRGRSPLHF.

The chain carries TRBV5-1 and TRBJ1-1; 10 bases agree with TRBD1. Germline trimming cut 6 bases from V and 4 bases from J; bases unmatched to any gene: 9. The CDR3 contains 15 residues. Germline CDR1 reads SGHRS; CDR2 reads YFSETQ. CDR3 loop: CASTRRTGGTTEAFF. DNA of the CDR3: TGCGCCAGCACCCGTAGGACAGGGGGGACCACTGAAGCTTTCTTT. The full variable domain, with the rest looked up from reference TRBV5-1 and TRBJ1-1, is KAGVTQTPRYLIKTRGQQVTLSCSPISGHRSVSWYQQTPGQGLQFLFEYFSETQRNKGNFPGRFSGRQFSNSRSEMNVSTLELGDSALYLCASTRRTGGTTEAFFGQGTRLTVV.

J is TRBJ2-5 and V is TRBV5-4, with TRBD2 matching over 11 bases. Trimming took 2 bases from V and 5 from J; bases not matched to a gene: 8. CDR3 size: 16 residues. Germline V gives CDR1 SGHNT, CDR2 YYREEE (reference sequence). CDR3 in DNA: TGTGCCAGCAGCTTAGAACTAGCGGGAGTCGGGGAGACCCAGTACTTC. This encodes CASSLELAGVGETQYF.

The V call is TRBV6-5, the J call TRBJ1-6; 8 nucleotides agree with TRBD1. The V gene end was trimmed by 4 bases and the J gene end by 6 bases; junction bases not matched to a gene: 8. This CDR3 region has 16 residues. Germline CDR1 reads MNHEY; CDR2 reads SVGAGI. CDR3 in DNA: TGTGCCAGCAGTTTCCGGGACAGGAGACTTAATTCACCCCTCCACTTT. Amino acid sequence: CASSFRDRRLNSPLHF.

This chain joins TRBV10-1 and TRBJ1-6; 7 bases align to TRBD1. The J segment lost 10 bases and the V segment lost 4 bases, leaving 7 bases of the junction unmatched. Germline V gives CDR1 WNHNN, CDR2 SYGVQD (reference sequence). CDR3 size: 14 residues. In nucleotides, the CDR3 is TGCGCCAGCAGTGGTCGACAGGGATTCTCACCCCTCCACTTT. Translating it yields CASSGRQGFSPLHF.

This clone showed up just once. The CDR3 region is CASSPLLGNIQYF. Written as DNA, the CDR3 is TGCGCCAGCAGCCCACTCCTTGGAAACATTCAGTACTTC. The V call is TRBV5-1, the J call TRBJ2-4; no clear D. This CDR3 contains 13 residues. Trimming pared 4 bases from V and 6 bases from J, leaving 11 bases between. Germline-derived CDR1 and CDR2 are SGHRS and YFSETQ.

This chain joins TRBV5-1 and TRBJ1-6; 10 bases fit TRBD1. V was pared by 4 bases and J by 8 bases, with 6 bases of the junction left unmatched. Germline CDR1 is SGHRS and CDR2 is YFSETQ. The CDR3 is made up of 15 amino acids. The chain's CDR3 is CASSLGQGLYSPLHF. As DNA, the CDR3 is TGCGCCAGCAGCCTGGGACAGGGGCTATATTCACCCCTCCACTTT. The full variable domain, in which reference TRBV5-1 and TRBJ1-6 provide the parts outside the CDR3, is KAGVTQTPRYLIKTRGQQVTLSCSPISGHRSVSWYQQTPGQGLQFLFEYFSETQRNKGNFPGRFSGRQFSNSRSEMNVSTLELGDSALYLCASSLGQGLYSPLHFGNGTRLTVT.

The genes are TRBV28 and TRBJ2-2; TRBD1 agrees at 10 bases. CDR3 length: 15 residues. CDR1 and CDR2 from the germline V gene are MDHEN and SYDVKM. V shed 5 bases, J shed 6 bases, and the junction held 6 bases outside the gene matches. The CDR3 DNA reads TGTGCCAGCAGTCCCGGGACAGGGGTTTCCGGGGAGCTGTTTTTT. This translates into CASSPGTGVSGELFF. The whole variable domain, remainder taken from reference TRBV28 and TRBJ2-2, is DVKVTQSSRYLVKRTGEKVFLECVQDMDHENMFWYRQDPGLGLRLIYFSYDVKMKEKGDIPEGYSVSREKKERFSLILESASTNQTSMYLCASSPGTGVSGELFFGEGSRLTVL.